This is a list of T cell receptor beta chains from one sample in a study of blood T cell repertoires in COVID-19. Measured with immunoSEQ multiplex PCR; TCRdb has only the in-frame clones, and not every one. The data show approximately 280,000 clones, approximately 85% seen once. The sequenced sample consisted of peripheral blood. These receptors were taken from a woman in her seventies with acute or convalescent COVID-19. The CDR3 runs from the conserved cysteine through the conserved F or W. A D gene is named only where the DNA matches it firmly. Expanded clones get a size class; other rows say once, few or many, or leave the size out.

v_call,j_call,clone_size,d_call,cdr3_nt,cdr3_aa
TRBV5-4,TRBJ1-2,NA,TRBD1,TGTGCCAGCAGCCTTGAGCCCCCGGGGACAGGCCACTACACCTTC,CASSLEPPGTGHYTF
TRBV12-3/TRBV12-4,TRBJ2-7,NA,TRBD2,TGTGCCAGCAGTCGGGGGGGGTACGAGCAGTACTTC,CASSRGGYEQYF
TRBV7-9,TRBJ2-7,NA,NA,TGTGCCAGCAGCTTAGGCCCGGGAGCTTACGAGCAGTACTTC,CASSLGPGAYEQYF
TRBV11-1,TRBJ2-2,NA,NA,TGTGCCAGCAGCCCCTCGGAGGGCTCCGGGGAGCTGTTTTTT,CASSPSEGSGELFF
TRBV7-8,TRBJ2-2,NA,TRBD2,TGTGCCAGCACCTCGCGGGTAGCGGGGGGGGTGAACACCGGGGAGCTGTTTTTT,CASTSRVAGGVNTGELFF
TRBV5-5,TRBJ1-1,NA,NA,TGTGCCAGCAGCCCCAACTATAACACTGAAGCTTTCTTT,CASSPNYNTEAFF
TRBV11-1,TRBJ1-6,NA,TRBD1,TGTGCCAGCAGCCGACAGGGGAGGAATTCACCCCTCCACTTT,CASSRQGRNSPLHF
TRBV15,TRBJ2-5,NA,TRBD2,TGTGCCACCAGCAGAGATGTGGGACTAGAAGAGACCCAGTACTTC,CATSRDVGLEETQYF
TRBV4-2,TRBJ2-3,NA,TRBD2,TGTGCCAGCAGCCAAGATCAACTAGCGGGGGGCACAGATACGCAGTATTTT,CASSQDQLAGGTDTQYF
TRBV30,TRBJ1-3,NA,NA,TGTGCCTGGACGGCGCGGGGAAACACCATATATTTT,CAWTARGNTIYF
TRBV3-1/TRBV3-2,TRBJ1-2,NA,TRBD1,TGTGCCAGCAGCCCTAGGGACAGGGCGAGTAATGGCTACACCTTC,CASSPRDRASNGYTF
TRBV3-1/TRBV3-2,TRBJ2-3,NA,NA,TGTGCCAGCAGCCAGCGGGCCACAGATACGCAGTATTTT,CASSQRATDTQYF
TRBV5-5,TRBJ2-5,NA,TRBD2,TGTGCCAGCAGCACCTGGACTAGCGGGGCCATCGCTGGGACCCAGTACTTC,CASSTWTSGAIAGTQYF
TRBV28,TRBJ1-5,NA,TRBD1,TGTGCCAGCTCCGGGACAGGGGGAAATCAGCCCCAGCATTTT,CASSGTGGNQPQHF
TRBV5-1,TRBJ1-2,NA,NA,TGCGCCAGCAGCCCATCGGGGAATAACTATGGCTACACCTTC,CASSPSGNNYGYTF
TRBV4-1,TRBJ2-5,NA,NA,TGCGCCAGCAGCCCCGCCGACTTTCAAGAGACCCAGTACTTC,CASSPADFQETQYF
TRBV6-5,TRBJ1-2,NA,TRBD1,TGTGCCAGCAGTTACCGCCGGGACAGGAACTATGGCTACACCTTC,CASSYRRDRNYGYTF
TRBV5-6,TRBJ1-2,NA,NA,TGTGCCAGCAGCTTCCCCACAGGGTCCTATGGCTACACCTTC,CASSFPTGSYGYTF
TRBV6-1,TRBJ1-5,few,TRBD1,TGTGCCAGCAGTGCTCAGGACAGGACCTTCAATCAGCCCCAGCATTTT,CASSAQDRTFNQPQHF
TRBV5-1,TRBJ1-1,NA,NA,TGCGCCAGCAGCGAACAGCCTCCGAACACTGAAGCTTTCTTT,CASSEQPPNTEAFF
TRBV13,TRBJ1-6,NA,NA,TGTGCCAGCAGCTTAGGAGACACCCACTTT,CASSLGDTHF
TRBV5-1,TRBJ2-2,NA,TRBD2,TGCGCCAGCAGCTTGACTAGCGGGGCCTCAGACACCGGGGAGCTGTTTTTT,CASSLTSGASDTGELFF
TRBV9,TRBJ2-5,once,TRBD2,TGTGCCAGCAGCGTTAGGTCTAGCGGAGAAGAGACCCAGTACTTC,CASSVRSSGEETQYF
TRBV7-6,TRBJ2-4,NA,TRBD1,TGTGCCAGCAGCTTACGGACAGGGGGTAAAAACATTCAGTACTTC,CASSLRTGGKNIQYF
TRBV28,TRBJ1-4,NA,NA,TGTGCCAGCAGGGTTGGGGGGGCGCGGGGTGAAAAACTGTTTTTT,CASRVGGARGEKLFF
TRBV25-1,TRBJ1-1,NA,NA,TGTGCCAGTCAGGGCAACACTGAAGCTTTCTTT,CASQGNTEAFF
TRBV7-2,TRBJ2-2,NA,NA,TGTGCCAGCAGCGCTACGGGTTTGCCGGCCGGGGAGCTGTTTTTT,CASSATGLPAGELFF
TRBV7-6,TRBJ1-2,NA,NA,TGTGCCAGCAGCTTCACTTCGGGATCTTCTCACTATGGCTACACCTTC,CASSFTSGSSHYGYTF
TRBV6-4,TRBJ1-1,NA,NA,TGTGCCAGCAGTGAAAGGCAGCGCACTGAAGCTTTCTTT,CASSERQRTEAFF
TRBV18,TRBJ1-1,NA,NA,TGTGCCAGCTCATCTTCCCCAGGGCCCACTGAAGCTTTCTTT,CASSSSPGPTEAFF
TRBV5-4,TRBJ2-7,NA,NA,TGTGCCAGCAGCCCTCAACAGGGAACAGCTGGCGAGCAGTACTTC,CASSPQQGTAGEQYF
TRBV5-1,TRBJ2-5,NA,NA,TGCGCCAGCAGCTTGGGGGGCAAACACACCCAAGAGACCCAGTACTTC,CASSLGGKHTQETQYF
TRBV21-1,TRBJ1-1,once,NA,TGTGCCAGCAGCATAGGAACAGAGGAAGCTTTCTTT,CASSIGTEEAFF
TRBV12-3/TRBV12-4,TRBJ2-1,NA,NA,TGTGCCAGCCAAGAGGGCCGCAATGAGCAGTTCTTC,CASQEGRNEQFF
TRBV30,TRBJ2-3,NA,NA,TGTGCCTGGAGTGAAGCCCGTTTTCCGCAGTATTTT,CAWSEARFPQYF
TRBV6-5,TRBJ1-2,NA,NA,TGTGCCAGCAAGGAGGGTAAAGGAAGTGGCTACACCTTC,CASKEGKGSGYTF
TRBV6-1,TRBJ2-7,NA,NA,TGTGCCAGCAGTGACGGCGGGGCTGGACAGGTGGGAGTGAAGCAGTACTTC,CASSDGGAGQVGVKQYF
TRBV30,TRBJ1-4,NA,TRBD1,TGTGCCTGGGCCGGACAGGGGGTCGAAAAACTGTTTTTT,CAWAGQGVEKLFF
TRBV6-6,TRBJ2-3,NA,NA,TGTGCCAGCAGTTATGGGGGGTGGGATACGCAGTATTTT,CASSYGGWDTQYF
TRBV5-8,TRBJ2-7,NA,NA,TGTGCCAGCAGCTTGGCCGGGGGTAACTCCTACGAGCAGTACTTC,CASSLAGGNSYEQYF
TRBV7-2,TRBJ1-2,NA,TRBD1,TGTGCCAGCAGCTTAGCGCCCTCGAACAGGGGACGAGGCTACACCTTC,CASSLAPSNRGRGYTF
TRBV10-1,TRBJ1-6,NA,TRBD1,TGCGCCAGCAGTGACGGACAGGGAATGTCACCCCTCCACTTT,CASSDGQGMSPLHF
TRBV2,TRBJ1-3,NA,NA,TGTGCCAGCACCCCCCAGGTTTATGGAAACACCATATATTTT,CASTPQVYGNTIYF
TRBV5-1,TRBJ2-3,NA,NA,TGCGCCAGCAGCTTGAACGGTGATACGCAGTATTTT,CASSLNGDTQYF
TRBV19,TRBJ2-2,NA,NA,TGTGCCAGTAACGAGGGGGTCGACACCGGGGAGCTGTTTTTT,CASNEGVDTGELFF
TRBV6-5,TRBJ2-1,NA,NA,TGTGCCAGCAGGCCACTAGGCTACAATGAGCAGTTCTTC,CASRPLGYNEQFF
TRBV3-1/TRBV3-2,TRBJ1-1,NA,TRBD1,TGTGCCAGCAGTCCCCCCGGACAGGGCCAAGCTTTCTTT,CASSPPGQGQAFF
TRBV19,TRBJ1-4,NA,NA,TGTGCCAGTAGTACTCAGGGCCGGGCTAATGAAAAACTGTTTTTT,CASSTQGRANEKLFF
TRBV24-1,TRBJ2-1,NA,TRBD2,TGTGCCACCAGTGATCCCGGGACTAGCGGGGGATATGAGCAGTTCTTC,CATSDPGTSGGYEQFF
TRBV20-1,TRBJ1-1,NA,NA,TGCAGTGCTAGTCAGGAGAACACTGAAGCTTTCTTT,CSASQENTEAFF
TRBV7-2,TRBJ2-1,once,TRBD2,TGTGCCAGCAGCTTATCCGGCGGGGGGGCTCACTACAATGAGCAGTTCTTC,CASSLSGGGAHYNEQFF
TRBV7-7,TRBJ2-5,NA,TRBD2,TGTGCTAGCAGCTTAGGTTCTAGCGGGTCACAAGAGACCCAGTACTTC,CASSLGSSGSQETQYF
TRBV7-3,TRBJ1-1,NA,NA,TGTGCCAGCAGCTCTTACGGGGGGGTTGCGGGCACTGAAGCTTTCTTT,CASSSYGGVAGTEAFF
TRBV19,TRBJ2-7,NA,TRBD1,TGTGCCAGTAGTGGGACAGCTTTTTCCTACGAGCAGTACTTC,CASSGTAFSYEQYF
TRBV7-9,TRBJ1-2,once,NA,TGTGCCAGCAGCCCGCTACCGCGAGCAAACTATGGCTACACCTTC,CASSPLPRANYGYTF
TRBV20-1,TRBJ2-7,NA,NA,TGCAGTGCTAGTTTTCCCCCGAGGCAGTACTTC,CSASFPPRQYF
TRBV6-7,TRBJ2-3,NA,TRBD1,TGTGCCAGCAGTTACGACAGGGCGCCCGGGGATACGCAGTATTTT,CASSYDRAPGDTQYF
TRBV4-2,TRBJ2-1,NA,TRBD2,TGTGCCAGCAGCCATAACCTAGCGGGGGGATACAATGAGCAGTTCTTC,CASSHNLAGGYNEQFF
TRBV27,TRBJ2-3,NA,TRBD2,TGTGCCAGCAGTGAACTAGCGGGGGCCGTACCACTCACAGATACGCAGTATTTT,CASSELAGAVPLTDTQYF